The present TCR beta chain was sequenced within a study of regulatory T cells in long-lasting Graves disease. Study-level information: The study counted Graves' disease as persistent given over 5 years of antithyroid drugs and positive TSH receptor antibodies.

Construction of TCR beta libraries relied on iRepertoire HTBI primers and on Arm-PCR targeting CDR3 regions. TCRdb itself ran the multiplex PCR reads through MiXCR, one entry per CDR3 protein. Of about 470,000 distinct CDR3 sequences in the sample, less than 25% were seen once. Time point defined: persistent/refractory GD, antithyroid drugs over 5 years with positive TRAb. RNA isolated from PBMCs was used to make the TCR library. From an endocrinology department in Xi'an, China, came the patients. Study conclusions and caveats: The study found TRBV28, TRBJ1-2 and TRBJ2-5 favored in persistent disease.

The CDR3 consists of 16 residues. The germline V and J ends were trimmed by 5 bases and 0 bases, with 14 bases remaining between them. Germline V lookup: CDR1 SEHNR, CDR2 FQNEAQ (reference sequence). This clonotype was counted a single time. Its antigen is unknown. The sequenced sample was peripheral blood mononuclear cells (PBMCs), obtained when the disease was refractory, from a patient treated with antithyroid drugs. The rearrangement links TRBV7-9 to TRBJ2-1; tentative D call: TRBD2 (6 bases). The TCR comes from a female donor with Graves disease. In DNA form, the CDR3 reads TGTGCCAGCAGCCCTATCGGGGGTTCCTCCTACAATGAGCAGTTCTTC. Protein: CASSPIGGSSYNEQFF.